This is a list of T cell receptor beta chains from one sample in a study of cytomegalovirus exposure and HLA in healthy donors. Sequenced by immunoSEQ multiplex PCR; TCRdb stores in-frame clones only, minus some. The sample gives 120,000 to 150,000 clones, about 80% of which show up once; approximately 2.3% is in the top ten. The material sequenced was PBMCs. These receptors originate from a man aged 25-40 years in good health and CMV-seronegative. Both conserved end residues are trimmed from each CDR3. Not every row has a clone size; where given, it reads once, few, many or a size class.

j_gene	abundance	v_gene	CDR3aa
TRBJ1-1	NA	TRBV6-5	ASSYSPGQGEAF
TRBJ2-1	NA	TRBV15	ATSRDNLPFNEQF
TRBJ1-2	NA	TRBV28	ASSSNGGQGDSRYGYT
TRBJ2-3	once	TRBV6-5	ASSWTSGGFSDTQY
TRBJ1-3	NA	TRBV7-9	ASSMGPSRNTIY
TRBJ1-2	once	TRBV13	ASSARTVNGYT
TRBJ1-2	NA	TRBV20-1	SASGLNGYT
TRBJ1-5	NA	TRBV28	ASTPFGGRQPQH
TRBJ2-2	NA	TRBV6-4	ASSDGQGAGELF
TRBJ2-3	NA	TRBV11-2	ASSRWAGAFSDTQY
TRBJ2-3	NA	TRBV23-1	ASSRDTFTDTQY
TRBJ2-5	NA	TRBV7-9	ASSLGAQRYQETQY
TRBJ1-1	once	TRBV7-2	ASSQQGNTEAF
TRBJ2-1	NA	TRBV5-6	ASSLEGTGIIYNEQF
TRBJ2-5	NA	TRBV27	ASSPIGSGETQY
TRBJ2-1	NA	TRBV28	ASSRAGGWIGGGF
TRBJ2-2	once	TRBV4-1	ASSQDRRDRGGAGELF
TRBJ1-3	NA	TRBV28	ASSSFTRIDTIY
TRBJ1-1	once	TRBV27	ASSFLETGRTEAF
TRBJ2-3	NA	TRBV19	ASSKGDLSTDTQY
TRBJ1-1	NA	TRBV9	ASRRSSGITEAF
TRBJ1-1	NA	TRBV6-5	ASSTGWGTEAF